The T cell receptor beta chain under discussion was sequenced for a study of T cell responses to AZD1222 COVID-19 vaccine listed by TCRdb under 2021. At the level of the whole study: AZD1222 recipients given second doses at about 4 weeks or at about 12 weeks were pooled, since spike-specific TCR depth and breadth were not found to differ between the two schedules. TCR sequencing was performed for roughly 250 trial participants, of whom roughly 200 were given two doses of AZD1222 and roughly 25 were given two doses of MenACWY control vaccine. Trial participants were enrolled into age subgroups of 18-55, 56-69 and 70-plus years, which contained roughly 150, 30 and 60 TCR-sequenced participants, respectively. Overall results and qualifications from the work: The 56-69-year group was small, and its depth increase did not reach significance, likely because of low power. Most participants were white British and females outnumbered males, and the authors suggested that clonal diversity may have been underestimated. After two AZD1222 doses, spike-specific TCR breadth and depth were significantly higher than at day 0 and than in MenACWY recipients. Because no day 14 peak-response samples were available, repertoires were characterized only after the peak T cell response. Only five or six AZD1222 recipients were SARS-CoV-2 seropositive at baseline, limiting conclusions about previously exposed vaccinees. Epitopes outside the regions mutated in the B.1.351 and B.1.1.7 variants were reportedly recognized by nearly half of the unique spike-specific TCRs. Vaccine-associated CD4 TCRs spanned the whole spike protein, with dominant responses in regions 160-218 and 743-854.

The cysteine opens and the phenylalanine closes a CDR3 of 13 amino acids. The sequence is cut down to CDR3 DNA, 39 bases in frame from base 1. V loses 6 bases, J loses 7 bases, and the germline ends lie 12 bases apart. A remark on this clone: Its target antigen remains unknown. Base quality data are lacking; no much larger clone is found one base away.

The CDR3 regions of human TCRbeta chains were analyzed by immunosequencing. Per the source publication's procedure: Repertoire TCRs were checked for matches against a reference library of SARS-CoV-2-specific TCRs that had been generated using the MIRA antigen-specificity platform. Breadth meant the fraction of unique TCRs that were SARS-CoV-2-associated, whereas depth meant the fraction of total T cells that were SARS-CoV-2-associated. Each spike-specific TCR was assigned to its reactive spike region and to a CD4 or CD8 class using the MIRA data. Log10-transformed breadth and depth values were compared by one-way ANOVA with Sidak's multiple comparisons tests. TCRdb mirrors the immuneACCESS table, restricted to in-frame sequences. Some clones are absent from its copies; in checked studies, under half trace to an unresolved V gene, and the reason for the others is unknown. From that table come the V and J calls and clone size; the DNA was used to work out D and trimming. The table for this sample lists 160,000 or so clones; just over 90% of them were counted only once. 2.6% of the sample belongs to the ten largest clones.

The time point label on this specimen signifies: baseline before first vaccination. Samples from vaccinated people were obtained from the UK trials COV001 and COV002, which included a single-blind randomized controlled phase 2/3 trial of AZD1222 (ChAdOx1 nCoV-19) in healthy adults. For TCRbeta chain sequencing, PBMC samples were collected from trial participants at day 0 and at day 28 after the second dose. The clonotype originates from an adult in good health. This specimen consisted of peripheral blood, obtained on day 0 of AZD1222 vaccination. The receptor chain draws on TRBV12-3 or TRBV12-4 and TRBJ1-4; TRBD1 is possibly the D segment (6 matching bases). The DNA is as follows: TGTGCCAGCAGAAATAGCAGGGGTGAAAAACTGTTTTTT. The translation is CASRNSRGEKLFF.